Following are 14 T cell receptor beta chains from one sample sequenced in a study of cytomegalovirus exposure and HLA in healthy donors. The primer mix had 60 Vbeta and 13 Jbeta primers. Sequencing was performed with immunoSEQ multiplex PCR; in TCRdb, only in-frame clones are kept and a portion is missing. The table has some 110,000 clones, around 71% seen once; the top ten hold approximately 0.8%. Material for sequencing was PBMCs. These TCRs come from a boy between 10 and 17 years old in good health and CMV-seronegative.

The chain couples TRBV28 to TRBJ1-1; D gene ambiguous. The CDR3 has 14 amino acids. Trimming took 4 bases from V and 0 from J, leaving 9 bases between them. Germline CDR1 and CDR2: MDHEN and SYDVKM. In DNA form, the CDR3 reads TGTGCCAGCAGTTCCGGGGTCATGAACACTGAAGCTTTCTTT. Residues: CASSSGVMNTEAFF.

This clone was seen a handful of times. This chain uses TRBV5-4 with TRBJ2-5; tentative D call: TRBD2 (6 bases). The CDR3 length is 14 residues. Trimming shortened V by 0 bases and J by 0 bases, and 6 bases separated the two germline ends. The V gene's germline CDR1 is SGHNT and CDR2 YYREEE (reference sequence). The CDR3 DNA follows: TGTGCCAGCAGCTTGGAGCGGGACCAAGAGACCCAGTACTTC. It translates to CASSLERDQETQYF.

In DNA, the CDR3 is TGTGCCAGCAGCGTCCCGGGACAGGACAATGAGCAGTTCTTC. Amino acid sequence: CASSVPGQDNEQFF. The genes are TRBV9 and TRBJ2-1, with TRBD1 matching over 8 bases. The junction had 3 bases not matched to a gene; V was cut back by 2 bases and J by 5 bases. The germline gives CDR1 SGDLS, CDR2 YYNGEE. CDR3 length: 14 residues. The complete variable domain, with remaining parts taken from reference TRBV9 and TRBJ2-1, reads DSGVTQTPKHLITATGQRVTLRCSPRSGDLSVYWYQQSLDQGLQFLIQYYNGEERAKGNILERFSAQQFPDLHSELNLSSLELGDSALYFCASSVPGQDNEQFFGPGTRLTVL.

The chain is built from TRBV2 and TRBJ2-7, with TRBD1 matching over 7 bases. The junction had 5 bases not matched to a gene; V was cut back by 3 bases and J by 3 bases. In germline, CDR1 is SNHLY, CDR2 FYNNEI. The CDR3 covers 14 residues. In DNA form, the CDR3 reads TGTGCCAGCAGTGACATGGACAGGAGCTACGAGCAGTACTTC. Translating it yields CASSDMDRSYEQYF.

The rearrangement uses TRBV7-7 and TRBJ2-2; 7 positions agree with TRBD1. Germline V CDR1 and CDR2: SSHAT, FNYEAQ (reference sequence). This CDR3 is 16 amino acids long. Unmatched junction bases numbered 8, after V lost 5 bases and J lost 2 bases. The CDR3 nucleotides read TGTGCCAGCAGCCCCAGGGACAGACAAAACACCGGGGAGCTGTTTTTT. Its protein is CASSPRDRQNTGELFF.

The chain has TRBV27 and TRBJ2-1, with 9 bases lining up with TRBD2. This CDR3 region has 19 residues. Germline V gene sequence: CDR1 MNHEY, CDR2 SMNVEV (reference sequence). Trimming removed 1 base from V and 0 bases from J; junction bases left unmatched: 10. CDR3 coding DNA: TGTGCCAGCAGTTTATGGCGGGAGGGCCTTGAGAGCTCCTACAATGAGCAGTTCTTC. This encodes CASSLWREGLESSYNEQFF.

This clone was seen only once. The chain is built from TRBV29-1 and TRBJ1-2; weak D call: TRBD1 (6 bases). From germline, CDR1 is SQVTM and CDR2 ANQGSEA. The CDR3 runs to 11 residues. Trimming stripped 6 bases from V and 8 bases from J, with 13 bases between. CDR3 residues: CSVAQGEGYTF. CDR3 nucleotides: TGCAGCGTAGCACAGGGAGAGGGCTACACCTTC.

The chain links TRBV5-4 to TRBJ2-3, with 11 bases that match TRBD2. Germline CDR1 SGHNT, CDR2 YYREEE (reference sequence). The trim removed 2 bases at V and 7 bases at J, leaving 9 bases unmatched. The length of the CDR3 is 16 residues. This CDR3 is CASSFPGLAESNTQYF. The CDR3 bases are TGTGCCAGCAGCTTCCCGGGACTAGCGGAGTCGAATACGCAGTATTTT.

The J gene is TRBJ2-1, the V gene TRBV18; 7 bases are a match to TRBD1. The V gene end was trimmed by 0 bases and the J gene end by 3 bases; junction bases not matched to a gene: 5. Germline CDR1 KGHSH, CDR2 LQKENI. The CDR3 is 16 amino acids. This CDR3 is CASSPPTAGGYNEQFF. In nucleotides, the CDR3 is TGTGCCAGCTCACCACCGACCGCAGGGGGCTACAATGAGCAGTTCTTC. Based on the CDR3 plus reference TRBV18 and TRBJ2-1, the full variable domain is NAGVMQNPRHLVRRRGQEARLRCSPMKGHSHVYWYRQLPEEGLKFMVYLQKENIIDESGMPKERFSAEFPKEGPSILRIQQVVRGDSAAYFCASSPPTAGGYNEQFFGPGTRLTVL.

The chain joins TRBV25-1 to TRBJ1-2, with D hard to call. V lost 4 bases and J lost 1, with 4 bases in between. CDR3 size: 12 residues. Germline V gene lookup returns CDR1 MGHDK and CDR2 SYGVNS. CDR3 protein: CASSVSNYGYTF. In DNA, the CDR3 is TGTGCCAGCAGTGTCAGTAACTATGGCTACACCTTC.

CDR3 amino acids: CASSLIGVAVYNEQFF. The CDR3 DNA sequence: TGTGCCAGCAGCTTAATAGGAGTAGCGGTATACAATGAGCAGTTCTTC. This rearrangement joins TRBV7-9 to TRBJ2-1; a weak D match, TRBD2 (6 bases). V shed 2 bases and J shed 4 bases, with 15 bases lying between them. The germline CDR1 and CDR2 sequences are SEHNR and FQNEAQ (reference sequence). The CDR3 contains 16 residues.

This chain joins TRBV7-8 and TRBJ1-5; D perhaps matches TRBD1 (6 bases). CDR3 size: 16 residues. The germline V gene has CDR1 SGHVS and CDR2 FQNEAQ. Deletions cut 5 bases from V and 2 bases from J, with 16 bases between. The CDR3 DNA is TGTGCCAGCAGCCGAACAGGGAGTTGGGGCAATCAGCCCCAGCATTTT. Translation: CASSRTGSWGNQPQHF. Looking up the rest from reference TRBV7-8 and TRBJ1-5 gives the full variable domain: GAGVSQSPRYKVAKRGQDVALRCDPISGHVSLFWYQQALGQGPEFLTYFQNEAQLDKSGLPSDRFFAERPEGSVSTLKIQRTQQEDSAVYLCASSRTGSWGNQPQHFGDGTRLSIL.

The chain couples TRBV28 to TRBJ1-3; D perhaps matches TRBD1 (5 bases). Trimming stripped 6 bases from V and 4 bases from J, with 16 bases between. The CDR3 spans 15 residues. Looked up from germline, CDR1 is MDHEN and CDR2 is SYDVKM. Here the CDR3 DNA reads TGTGCCAGCAGCCCGCAGACAGAAACCGGAAACACCATATATTTT. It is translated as CASSPQTETGNTIYF. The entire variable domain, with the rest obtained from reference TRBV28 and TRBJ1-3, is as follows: DVKVTQSSRYLVKRTGEKVFLECVQDMDHENMFWYRQDPGLGLRLIYFSYDVKMKEKGDIPEGYSVSREKKERFSLILESASTNQTSMYLCASSPQTETGNTIYFGEGSWLTVV.

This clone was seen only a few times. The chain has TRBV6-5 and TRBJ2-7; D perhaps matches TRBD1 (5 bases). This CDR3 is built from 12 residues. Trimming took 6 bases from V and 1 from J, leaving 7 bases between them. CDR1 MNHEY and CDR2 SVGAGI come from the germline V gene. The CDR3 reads CASRQGSYEQYF. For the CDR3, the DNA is TGTGCCAGCAGGCAGGGTTCCTACGAGCAGTACTTC.